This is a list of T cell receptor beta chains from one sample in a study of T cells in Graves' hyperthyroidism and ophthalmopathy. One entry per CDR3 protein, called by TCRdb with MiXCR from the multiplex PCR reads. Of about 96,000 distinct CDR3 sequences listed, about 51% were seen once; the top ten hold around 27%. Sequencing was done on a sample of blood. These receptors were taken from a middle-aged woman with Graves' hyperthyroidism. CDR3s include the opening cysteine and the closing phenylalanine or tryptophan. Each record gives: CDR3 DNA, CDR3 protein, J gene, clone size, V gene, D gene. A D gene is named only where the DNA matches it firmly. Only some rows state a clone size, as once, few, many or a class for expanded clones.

TGTGCCAGCAGTAGCGGGAGTGCCGACACTGAAGCTTTC,CASSSGSADTEAF,TRBJ2-6,-,TRBV7-9,TRBD2
TGCAGTGCTAAGGACAGTTTTAATGAAAAACTGTTTTTT,CSAKDSFNEKLFF,TRBJ1-4,many,TRBV20-1,-
TGTGCCAGCAGCTCCGGGACTAGCGGGCAAGAGACCCAGTACTTC,CASSSGTSGQETQYF,TRBJ2-5,-,TRBV5-4,TRBD2
TGTGCCAGCAGCTTAAGTGGTACAGATACGCAGTATTTT,CASSLSGTDTQYF,TRBJ2-3,many,TRBV5-4,-
TGTGCCAGCAGAGATCCCGGGACAGGAGGAAGCTATGGCTACACCTTC,CASRDPGTGGSYGYTF,TRBJ1-2,-,TRBV9,TRBD1
TGCAGCCAAGAGTCGGTGGGGGGTTACGAGCAGTACTTC,CSQESVGGYEQYF,TRBJ2-7,-,TRBV29-1,-
TGCAGTGCTACGCCGGGACTAGAGGAAGAGACCCAGTACTTC,CSATPGLEEETQYF,TRBJ2-5,-,TRBV20-1,TRBD2
TGTGCCATCAGTGAACCAGGGAGGCCCTACGAGCAGTACTTC,CAISEPGRPYEQYF,TRBJ2-7,-,TRBV10-3,-
TGCAGCGCCACAGGGACGAACACTGAAGCTTTCTTT,CSATGTNTEAFF,TRBJ1-1,few,TRBV29-1,-
TGTGCCAGCAGTTACTCGGGAGTAGCTATCACTGAAGCTTTCTTT,CASSYSGVAITEAFF,TRBJ1-1,many,TRBV6-5,-
TGCGCCAGCAGCTTGGGGACTGCGGATACGCAGTATTTT,CASSLGTADTQYF,TRBJ2-3,many,TRBV5-1,-
TGTGCCAGCAGCGCAGGTGAGACTGAAGCTTTCTTT,CASSAGETEAFF,TRBJ1-1,few,TRBV7-1,-
TGCGCCAGCAGCTTGGGGACTAGCGGAGCAGACGAGCTGTTTTTT,CASSLGTSGADELFF,TRBJ2-2,-,TRBV5-1,TRBD2
TGTGCCAGCAGCTATGCAGGGGGAGCCAAGAAGACCCAGTACTTC,CASSYAGGAKKTQYF,TRBJ2-5,-,TRBV12-3/TRBV12-4,TRBD1
TGTGCCATCGGGCAAGCGGGAGAGCCCCCCTACGAGCAGTACTTC,CAIGQAGEPPYEQYF,TRBJ2-7,-,TRBV10-3,TRBD2
TGCGCCAGCAGGCCCTCGGGGGGCCGGGGTTGGGAGCAGTACTTC,CASRPSGGRGWEQYF,TRBJ2-7,-,TRBV4-1,-
TGTGCCAGCTCACCACAGCAGGGCCGGCAACATGGAAACACCATATATTTT,CASSPQQGRQHGNTIYF,TRBJ1-3,-,TRBV18,-
TGTGCCAGCAGTGAATTGCTGAGGACCCAGTACTTC,CASSELLRTQYF,TRBJ2-5,many,TRBV2,-
TGCAGTGCCCGGCAGGACTCCTACGAGCAGTACTTC,CSARQDSYEQYF,TRBJ2-7,many,TRBV29-1,-
TGTGCCAGCAGTGGTGACAGGGGGCCCACTGAAGCTTTCTTT,CASSGDRGPTEAFF,TRBJ1-1,-,TRBV2,TRBD1
TGCGCCAGCAGCCAAGATGGGCACGACGAGCAGTACTTC,CASSQDGHDEQYF,TRBJ2-7,-,TRBV4-1,-
TGTGCCAGCAGCTGGGGTGGCGGGGAGCTGTTTTTT,CASSWGGGELFF,TRBJ2-2,-,TRBV12-3/TRBV12-4,-
TGTGCCAGCAGCTTAAACTTCCCCACAGGTCGCTCTGGAAACACCATATATTTT,CASSLNFPTGRSGNTIYF,TRBJ1-3,many,TRBV7-2,-
TGTGCCAGCAGCTCCCAGTTAACCGAGCAGTACTTC,CASSSQLTEQYF,TRBJ2-7,many,TRBV7-9,-
TGTGCCAGCAGCTTAGCCTTACGGGGTCCCCAAGAGACCCAGTACTTC,CASSLALRGPQETQYF,TRBJ2-5,many,TRBV7-6,-
TGTGCCAGCAGCTTAGGTACAGGGGGACCTAATGAAAAACTGTTTTTT,CASSLGTGGPNEKLFF,TRBJ1-4,-,TRBV11-2,TRBD1
TGTGCCAGCAGTTTAGCAGGAGGGGGTAACTATGGCTACACCTTC,CASSLAGGGNYGYTF,TRBJ1-2,few,TRBV25-1,-
TGTGCCAGCAGCTTTAGACCGACGAACACTGAAGCTTTATTT,CASSFRPTNTEALF,TRBJ1-1,-,TRBV7-2,-
TGTGCCAGCAGCTTAAATGGCAAAGAGACCCAGCATTTT,CASSLNGKETQHF,TRBJ1-5,-,TRBV7-8,-
TGTGCCAGCAGGGAAGGACAGCCACGATACAATTCACCCCTCCACTTT,CASREGQPRYNSPLHF,TRBJ1-6,-,TRBV2,-
TGTGCCACCGGGCCGAGACGCTCCTATAATTCACCCCTCCACTTT,CATGPRRSYNSPLHF,TRBJ1-6,many,TRBV7-3,-
TGTGCCAGCAGTTTACGGCGGCCCTATGGCTACACCTTC,CASSLRRPYGYTF,TRBJ1-2,-,TRBV12-3/TRBV12-4,-
TGTGCCAGCACGCGGACAGGGACAATCCAAGAGACCCAGTACTTC,CASTRTGTIQETQYF,TRBJ2-5,many,TRBV2,TRBD1
TGCAGTGCTAGAGATGGTGGGACAGGGGCGTGGGAGACCCAGCATTTT,CSARDGGTGAWETQHF,TRBJ1-5,-,TRBV20-1,TRBD1
TGTGCCAGCAGCTTTATCGCGGGAGGGCGCGGCGGGGAGACCCAGTACTTC,CASSFIAGGRGGETQYF,TRBJ2-5,-,TRBV7-2,TRBD2
TGTGCCAGCAGTGAACCACGCGAGGTTGCCTACGAGCAGTACTTC,CASSEPREVAYEQYF,TRBJ2-7,-,TRBV2,-
TGTGCCACCAGTGACCCCTACGTGAGCACAGATACGCAGTATTTT,CATSDPYVSTDTQYF,TRBJ2-3,-,TRBV24-1,-
TGTGCCAGCAGCGCGACAGGGAGATACGAGCAGTACTTC,CASSATGRYEQYF,TRBJ2-7,few,TRBV7-2,TRBD1
TGTGCCACCAGCAGGGGGGCGGGAGAGACCCAGTACTTC,CATSRGAGETQYF,TRBJ2-5,many,TRBV15,-
TGTGCCAGCAGCTCGACAGGGGATGGCTACACCTTC,CASSSTGDGYTF,TRBJ1-2,few,TRBV7-3,TRBD1
TGCGCCAGCAGCTCATACCTGACAGGGAACGGCTACACCTTC,CASSSYLTGNGYTF,TRBJ1-2,many,TRBV5-1,TRBD1
TGTGCCAGCAGCTTGACAGGGCTAGAGACCCAGTACTTC,CASSLTGLETQYF,TRBJ2-5,once,TRBV7-3,TRBD1